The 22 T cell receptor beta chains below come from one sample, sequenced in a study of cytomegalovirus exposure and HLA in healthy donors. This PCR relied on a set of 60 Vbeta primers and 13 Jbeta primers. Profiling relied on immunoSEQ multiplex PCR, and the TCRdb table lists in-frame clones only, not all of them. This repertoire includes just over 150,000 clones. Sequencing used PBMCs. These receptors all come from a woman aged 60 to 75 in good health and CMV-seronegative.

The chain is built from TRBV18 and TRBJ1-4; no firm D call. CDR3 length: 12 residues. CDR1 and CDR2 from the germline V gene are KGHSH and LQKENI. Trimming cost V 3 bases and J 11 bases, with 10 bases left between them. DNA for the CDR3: TGTGCCAGCTCACCTGGTTTTGCGAAACTGTTTTTT. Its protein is CASSPGFAKLFF.

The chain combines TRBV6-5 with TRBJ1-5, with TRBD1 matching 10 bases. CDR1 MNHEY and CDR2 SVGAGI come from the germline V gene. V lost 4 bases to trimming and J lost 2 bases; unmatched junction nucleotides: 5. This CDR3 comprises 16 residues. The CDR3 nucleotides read TGTGCCAGCAGTTCCCACGGGACAGGGGGCAATCAGCCCCAGCATTTT. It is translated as CASSSHGTGGNQPQHF.

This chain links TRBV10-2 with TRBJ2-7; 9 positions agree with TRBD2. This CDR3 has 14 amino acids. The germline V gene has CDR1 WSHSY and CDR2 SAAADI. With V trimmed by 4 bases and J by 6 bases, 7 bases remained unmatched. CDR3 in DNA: TGCGCCAGCAGTGTAGGGACTAGCACTTCCGAGCAGTACTTC. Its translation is CASSVGTSTSEQYF.

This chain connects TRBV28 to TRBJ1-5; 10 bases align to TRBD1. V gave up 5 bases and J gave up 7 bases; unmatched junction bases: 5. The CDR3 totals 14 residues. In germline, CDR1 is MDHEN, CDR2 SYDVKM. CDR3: CASSPGQGEQPQHF. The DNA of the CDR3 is TGTGCCAGCAGTCCTGGACAGGGGGAACAGCCCCAGCATTTT.

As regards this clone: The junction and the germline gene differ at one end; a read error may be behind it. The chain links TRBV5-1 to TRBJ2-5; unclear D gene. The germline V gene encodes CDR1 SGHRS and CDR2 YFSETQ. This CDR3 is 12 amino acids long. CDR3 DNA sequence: TGCGCCAGCAGCTTGGCTGCGGAGACCCAGCACTTC. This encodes CASSLAAETQHF.

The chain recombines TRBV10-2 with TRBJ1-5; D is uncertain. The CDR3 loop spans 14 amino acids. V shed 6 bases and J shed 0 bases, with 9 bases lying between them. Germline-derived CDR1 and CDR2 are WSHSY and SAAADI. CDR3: CASRGSVSNQPQHF. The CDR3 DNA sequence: TGCGCCAGCAGGGGCTCCGTTAGCAATCAGCCCCAGCATTTT.

The DNA for the CDR3 is TGTGCCAGCAGCGCACAAACAGGACCCAATCAGCCCCAGCATTTT. It is translated as CASSAQTGPNQPQHF. The chain couples TRBV5-4 to TRBJ1-5, with a weak D call TRBD1 (5 bases). CDR1 and CDR2 (germline): SGHNT, YYREEE (reference sequence). Trimming pared 4 bases from V and 3 bases from J, leaving 14 bases between. The CDR3 consists of 15 residues.

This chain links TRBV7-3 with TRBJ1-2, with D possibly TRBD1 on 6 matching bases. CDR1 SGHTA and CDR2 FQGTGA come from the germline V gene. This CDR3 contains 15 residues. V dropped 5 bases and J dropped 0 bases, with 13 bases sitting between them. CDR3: CASSLKGDTNYGYTF. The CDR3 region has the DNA TGTGCCAGCAGCCTTAAGGGGGATACTAACTATGGCTACACCTTC.

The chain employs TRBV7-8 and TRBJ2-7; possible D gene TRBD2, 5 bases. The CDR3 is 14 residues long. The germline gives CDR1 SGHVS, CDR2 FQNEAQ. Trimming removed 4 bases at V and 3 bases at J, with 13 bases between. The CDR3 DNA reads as TGTGCCAGCAGCTGGAACCGGGATCTCTACGAGCAGTACTTC. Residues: CASSWNRDLYEQYF.

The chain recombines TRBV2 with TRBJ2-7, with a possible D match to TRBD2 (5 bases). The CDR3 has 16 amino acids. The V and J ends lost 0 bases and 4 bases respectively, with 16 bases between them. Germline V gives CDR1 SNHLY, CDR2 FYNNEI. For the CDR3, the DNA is TGTGCCAGCAGTGAAGCGCTTCTAAGGACGGGATACGAGCAGTACTTC. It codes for CASSEALLRTGYEQYF.

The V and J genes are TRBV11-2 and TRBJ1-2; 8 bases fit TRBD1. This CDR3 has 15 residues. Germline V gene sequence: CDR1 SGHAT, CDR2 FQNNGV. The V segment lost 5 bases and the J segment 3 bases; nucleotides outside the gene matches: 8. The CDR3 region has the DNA TGTGCCAGCAGCAGCGGACAGGGTGTCGACTATGGCTACACCTTC. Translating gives CASSSGQGVDYGYTF.

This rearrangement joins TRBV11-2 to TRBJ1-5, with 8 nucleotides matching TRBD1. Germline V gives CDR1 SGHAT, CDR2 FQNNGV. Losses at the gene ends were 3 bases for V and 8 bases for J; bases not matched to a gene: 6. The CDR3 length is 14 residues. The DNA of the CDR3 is TGTGCCAGCAGCTTGCAACAGGGGGGGAAGCCCCAGCATTTT. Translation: CASSLQQGGKPQHF.

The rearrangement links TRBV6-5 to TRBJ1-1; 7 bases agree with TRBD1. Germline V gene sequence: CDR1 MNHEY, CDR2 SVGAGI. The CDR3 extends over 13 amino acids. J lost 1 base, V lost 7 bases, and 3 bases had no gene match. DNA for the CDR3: TGTGCCAGCATGCGACAGGGGAACACTGAAGCTTTCTTT. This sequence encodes CASMRQGNTEAFF.

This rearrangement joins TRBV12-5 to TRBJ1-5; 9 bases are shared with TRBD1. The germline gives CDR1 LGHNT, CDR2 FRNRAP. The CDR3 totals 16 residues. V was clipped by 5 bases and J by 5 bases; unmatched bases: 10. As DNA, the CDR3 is TGTGCTAGTGGTCCCGCTCGGACAGGGGAGCATCAGCCCCAGCATTTT. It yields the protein CASGPARTGEHQPQHF.

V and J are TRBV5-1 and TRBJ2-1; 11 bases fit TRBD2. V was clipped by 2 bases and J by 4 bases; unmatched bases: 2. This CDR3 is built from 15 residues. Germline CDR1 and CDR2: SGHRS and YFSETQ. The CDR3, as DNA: TGCGCCAGCAGCTTCATAGCGGGGGGGTACAATGAGCAGTTCTTC. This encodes CASSFIAGGYNEQFF.

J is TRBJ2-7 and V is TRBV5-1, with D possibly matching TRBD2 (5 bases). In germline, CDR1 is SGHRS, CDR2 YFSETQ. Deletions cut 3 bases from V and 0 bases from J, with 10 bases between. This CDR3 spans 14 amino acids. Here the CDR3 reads CASSSESGSYEQYF. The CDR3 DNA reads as TGCGCCAGCAGCTCCGAGAGCGGCTCCTACGAGCAGTACTTC.

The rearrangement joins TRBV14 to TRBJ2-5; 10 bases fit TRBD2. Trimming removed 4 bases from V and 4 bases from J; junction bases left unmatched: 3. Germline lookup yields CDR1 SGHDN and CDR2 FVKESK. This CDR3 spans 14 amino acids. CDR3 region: CASSLSGRRETQYF. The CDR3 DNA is TGTGCCAGCAGCCTTAGCGGGAGGAGAGAGACCCAGTACTTC.

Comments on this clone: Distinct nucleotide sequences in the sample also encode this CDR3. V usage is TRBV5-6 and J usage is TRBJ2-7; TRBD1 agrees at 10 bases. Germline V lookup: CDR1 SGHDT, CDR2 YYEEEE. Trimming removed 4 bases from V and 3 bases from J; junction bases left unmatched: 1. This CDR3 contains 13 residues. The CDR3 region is CASSRDRGYEQYF. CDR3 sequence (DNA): TGTGCCAGCAGCAGGGACAGGGGCTACGAGCAGTACTTC.

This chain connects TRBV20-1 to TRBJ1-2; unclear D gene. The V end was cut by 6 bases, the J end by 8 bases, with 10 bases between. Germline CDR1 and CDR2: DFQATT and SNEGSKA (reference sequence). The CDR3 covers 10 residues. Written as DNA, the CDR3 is TGCAGTGCCCGGAGGGTCGGCTACACCTTC. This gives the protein CSARRVGYTF.

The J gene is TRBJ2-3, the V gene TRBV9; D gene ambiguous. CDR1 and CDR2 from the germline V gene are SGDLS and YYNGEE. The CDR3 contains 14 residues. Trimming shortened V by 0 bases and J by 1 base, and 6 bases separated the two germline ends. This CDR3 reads CASSVVPGTDTQYF. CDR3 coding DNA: TGTGCCAGCAGCGTAGTTCCGGGCACAGATACGCAGTATTTT.

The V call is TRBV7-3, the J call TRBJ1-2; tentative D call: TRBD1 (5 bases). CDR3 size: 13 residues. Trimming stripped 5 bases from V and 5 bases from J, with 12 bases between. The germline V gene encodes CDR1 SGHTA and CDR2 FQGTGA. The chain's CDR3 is CASSRQKGYGYTF. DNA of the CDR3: TGTGCCAGCAGCCGACAAAAGGGGTATGGCTACACCTTC.

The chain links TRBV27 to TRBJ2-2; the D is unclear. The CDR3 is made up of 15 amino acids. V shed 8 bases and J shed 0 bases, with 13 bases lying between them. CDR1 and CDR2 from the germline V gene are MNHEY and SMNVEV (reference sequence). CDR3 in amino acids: CASSPLPANTGELFF. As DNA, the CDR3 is TGTGCCAGCTCCCCCCTCCCTGCGAACACCGGGGAGCTGTTTTTT.